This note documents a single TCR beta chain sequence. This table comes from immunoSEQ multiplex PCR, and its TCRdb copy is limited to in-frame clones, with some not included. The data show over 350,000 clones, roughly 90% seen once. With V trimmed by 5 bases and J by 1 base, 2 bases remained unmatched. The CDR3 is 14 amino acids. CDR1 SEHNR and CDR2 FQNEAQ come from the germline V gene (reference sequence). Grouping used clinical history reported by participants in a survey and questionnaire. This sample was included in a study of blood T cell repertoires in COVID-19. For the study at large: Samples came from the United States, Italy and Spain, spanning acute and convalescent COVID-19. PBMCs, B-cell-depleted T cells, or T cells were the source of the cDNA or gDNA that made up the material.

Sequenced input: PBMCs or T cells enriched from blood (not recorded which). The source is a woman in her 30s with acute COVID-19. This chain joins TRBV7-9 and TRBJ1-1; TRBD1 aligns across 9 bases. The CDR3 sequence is CASSRTGANTEAFF. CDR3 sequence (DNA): TGTGCCAGCAGCCGGACAGGGGCGAACACTGAAGCTTTCTTT. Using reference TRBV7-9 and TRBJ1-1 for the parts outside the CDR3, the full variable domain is DTGVSQNPRHKITKRGQNVTFRCDPISEHNRLYWYRQTLGQGPEFLTYFQNEAQLEKSRLLSDRFSAERPKGSFSTLEIQRTEQGDSAMYLCASSRTGANTEAFFGQGTRLTVV.